This TCR beta chain was documented in a study of blood T cell repertoires in COVID-19. Study context: The cDNA or gDNA used as material had been derived from T cells, B-cell-depleted T cells, or PBMCs.

Residents of 20 to 25 US areas, aged 18 to 89 years, made up the participants. Allocation to cohorts depended on clinical history reported by the participants. Per germline, CDR1 SGHRS and CDR2 YFSETQ. This CDR3 region has 17 residues. J gave up 2 bases and V 3 bases, and 10 bases lay outside the gene matches. Repertoires were generated with immunoSEQ multiplex PCR, while TCRdb's copy carries only in-frame clones and drops some. In the table there are about 480,000 clones, roughly 85% of which are singletons. The chain recombines TRBV5-1 with TRBJ2-1; 8 bases are shared with TRBD2. The receptor comes from a woman between 18 and 29 years old with acute COVID-19. The source material was PBMCs or T cells enriched from blood (not recorded which). The CDR3 sequence is CASSWVLGGRTYNEQFF. The DNA for the CDR3 is TGCGCCAGCAGCTGGGTCTTAGGCGGGAGGACCTACAATGAGCAGTTCTTC. The full variable domain, rest sourced from reference TRBV5-1 and TRBJ2-1, is KAGVTQTPRYLIKTRGQQVTLSCSPISGHRSVSWYQQTPGQGLQFLFEYFSETQRNKGNFPGRFSGRQFSNSRSEMNVSTLELGDSALYLCASSWVLGGRTYNEQFFGPGTRLTVL.